Following are 26 T cell receptor beta chains from one sample sequenced in a study of blood T cell repertoires in COVID-19. Produced via immunoSEQ multiplex PCR; TCRdb's table is partial and in-frame only. Counted here are about 230,000 clones, 85% to 90% occurring once; the ten biggest clones make up 3.5% to 4.5%. The sample was PBMCs or T cells enriched from blood (not recorded which). Source of these receptors: a woman aged 30 to 39 with acute COVID-19.

V and J are TRBV27 and TRBJ2-7; TRBD1 might be the D (5 bases). V was cut by 3 bases and J by 1 base, with 7 bases left in between. The CDR3 runs 13 residues. Germline V gives CDR1 MNHEY, CDR2 SMNVEV (reference sequence). The CDR3 nucleotides are TGTGCCAGCAGTTTGGACACATCCTACGAGCAGTACTTC. This codes for CASSLDTSYEQYF.

The J gene is TRBJ2-7, the V gene TRBV5-6; possibly TRBD1 for D (6 bases). The V and J ends lost 2 bases and 6 bases respectively, with 15 bases between them. The CDR3 totals 14 residues. Germline V gene data show CDR1 as SGHDT and CDR2 as YYEEEE. CDR3 in amino acids: CASSFVSTGSEQYF. In DNA, the CDR3 is TGTGCCAGCAGCTTCGTGTCCACAGGGAGCGAGCAGTACTTC.

The J gene is TRBJ2-7, the V gene TRBV10-3; the D gene is possibly TRBD2 (5 bases). Trimming pared 3 bases from V and 2 bases from J, leaving 11 bases between. From germline, CDR1 is ENHRY and CDR2 SYGVKD. CDR3 length: 14 amino acids. CDR3 nucleotide sequence: TGTGCCATCAGTGACGCAGGAGGACCCTACGAGCAGTACTTC. Amino acids: CAISDAGGPYEQYF.

This clone showed up just once. The chain couples TRBV19 to TRBJ1-4; D perhaps matches TRBD1 (5 bases). V dropped 4 bases and J dropped 2 bases, with 17 bases sitting between them. This CDR3 spans 17 amino acids. Germline loops: CDR1 LNHDA, CDR2 SQIVND (reference sequence). The CDR3 DNA sequence: TGTGCCAGTAGTACCCCTATAGGGGTATTTACTAATGAAAAACTGTTTTTT. The encoded protein is CASSTPIGVFTNEKLFF.

The chain has TRBV6-2 or TRBV6-3 and TRBJ1-2; TRBD1 matches at 7 bases. Per the germline V gene, CDR1 is MNHEY and CDR2 is SVGEGT. The CDR3 length is 14 residues. Trimming at V came to 2 bases and at J to 6 bases, leaving 6 bases not matched to a gene. The CDR3 region has the DNA TGTGCCAGCAGTTACGGTGTGACAGGGAATGGCTACACCTTC. The encoded protein is CASSYGVTGNGYTF.

This clone was counted only a few times. The V call is TRBV5-5, the J call TRBJ1-5, with 8 positions matching TRBD1. Trimming cost V 3 bases and J 3 bases; bases outside gene matches: 2. In germline, CDR1 is SGHKS, CDR2 YYEKEE (reference sequence). This CDR3 spans 14 amino acids. CDR3 nucleotide sequence: TGTGCCAGCAGCTCGGACAGGGTCAATCAGCCCCAGCATTTT. Its translation: CASSSDRVNQPQHF.

The V call is TRBV7-2, the J call TRBJ2-3; 10 positions agree with TRBD1. Per germline, CDR1 SGHTA and CDR2 FQGNSA. The trim removed 7 bases at V and 4 bases at J, leaving 17 bases unmatched. This CDR3 contains 18 residues. In DNA form, the CDR3 reads TGTGCCAGCACAAACTACGTCAGGGGGGACAGGGGCGCAGATACGCAGTATTTT. Its protein product is CASTNYVRGDRGADTQYF.

The CDR3 reads CASSQGANSPLHF. The CDR3 nucleotides read TGTGCCAGCTCACAGGGGGCAAATTCACCCCTCCACTTT. The V call is TRBV18, the J call TRBJ1-6; 7 bases line up with TRBD1. Germline lookup yields CDR1 KGHSH and CDR2 LQKENI. There are 13 residues in the CDR3. Trimming cost V 4 bases and J 7 bases; bases outside gene matches: 1. Combining the CDR3 with reference TRBV18 and TRBJ1-6 gives the whole variable domain NAGVMQNPRHLVRRRGQEARLRCSPMKGHSHVYWYRQLPEEGLKFMVYLQKENIIDESGMPKERFSAEFPKEGPSILRIQQVVRGDSAAYFCASSQGANSPLHFGNGTRLTVT.

There are a few counts of this clone. The gene calls are TRBV7-3 and TRBJ2-3, with TRBD2 matching over 7 bases. CDR1 is SGHTA and CDR2 is FQGTGA in the germline V gene. Trimming cost V 0 bases and J 0 bases; bases outside gene matches: 6. CDR3 length equals 17 residues. CDR3 bases: TGTGCCAGCAGCTTAACGTCGGCTAGCGGAAGCACAGATACGCAGTATTTT. Amino acids: CASSLTSASGSTDTQYF.

The chain uses TRBV7-2 and TRBJ2-3; 13 nucleotides agree with TRBD2. The V and J ends lost 5 bases and 8 bases, in that order; junction bases with no gene match: 7. Looked up from germline, CDR1 is SGHTA and CDR2 is FQGNSA. The CDR3 contains 15 residues. The CDR3, as DNA: TGTGCCAGCAGCGATGGACTAGCGGGGGCGCTTACGCAGTATTTT. It is translated as CASSDGLAGALTQYF.

The CDR3 is CAWRFRGKSYEQYF. The CDR3 DNA reads as TGTGCCTGGAGGTTTAGGGGTAAATCCTACGAGCAGTACTTC. V usage is TRBV30 and J usage is TRBJ2-7, with D maybe TRBD1 (5 bases). V lost 3 bases to trimming and J lost 1 base, with 13 bases between them. From germline, CDR1 is GTSNPN and CDR2 SVGIG (reference sequence). The CDR3 sequence is 14 residues long.

The V gene is TRBV12-3 or TRBV12-4, the J gene TRBJ2-1, with 10 bases lining up with TRBD1. Trimming removed 5 bases from V and 6 bases from J; junction bases left unmatched: 1. This CDR3 comprises 13 residues. This CDR3 reads CASSRTGGNEQFF. DNA of the CDR3: TGTGCCAGCAGTCGGACAGGGGGCAATGAGCAGTTCTTC.

The CDR3 is CASSIRGMGGYTF. The CDR3 DNA is TGTGCCAGTAGTATCCGAGGGATGGGGGGCTACACCTTC. The gene calls are TRBV19 and TRBJ1-2; no firm D call. The CDR3 contains 13 residues. The germline V gene has CDR1 LNHDA and CDR2 SQIVND (reference sequence). V was clipped by 3 bases and J by 8 bases, with 13 bases between them. Based on the CDR3 plus reference TRBV19 and TRBJ1-2, the full variable domain is DGGITQSPKYLFRKEGQNVTLSCEQNLNHDAMYWYRQDPGQGLRLIYYSQIVNDFQKGDIAEGYSVSREKKESFPLTVTSAQKNPTAFYLCASSIRGMGGYTFGSGTRLTVV.

The chain couples TRBV3-1 (or the pseudogene TRBV3-2) to TRBJ2-7; TRBD1 aligns across 7 bases. With V trimmed by 6 bases and J by 1 base, 6 bases remained unmatched. Germline V gene data show CDR1 as LGHDT and CDR2 as YNNKEL (reference sequence). The CDR3 spans 14 residues. CDR3 protein: CASRQMDRSYEQYF. The CDR3 coding sequence is TGTGCCAGCAGACAGATGGACAGGTCCTACGAGCAGTACTTC.

This chain links TRBV6-1 with TRBJ2-3, with D unclear. The ends were cut back, 4 bases at V and 1 base at J, with 15 bases in the middle. The germline gives CDR1 MNHNS, CDR2 SASEGT. CDR3 length equals 16 residues. DNA for the CDR3: TGTGCCAGCAGTGCCCGACACACCGGTGGCACAGATACGCAGTATTTT. It specifies CASSARHTGGTDTQYF.

This clone was seen just once. The chain uses TRBV11-2 and TRBJ2-7; TRBD1 agrees at 7 bases. CDR1 SGHAT and CDR2 FQNNGV come from the germline V gene. The CDR3 consists of 14 residues. V shed 1 base, J shed 2 bases, and the junction held 2 bases outside the gene matches. The CDR3 loop reads CASSLAGTAYEQYF. The CDR3 nucleotides read TGTGCCAGCAGCTTAGCCGGGACAGCCTACGAGCAGTACTTC.

CDR3 sequence reads: CASSSTGTGELFF. CDR3 DNA: TGTGCCAGCAGCTCCACAGGGACCGGGGAGCTGTTTTTT. The rearrangement joins TRBV11-3 to TRBJ2-2; tentatively, D is TRBD1 (6 bases). Trimming took 4 bases from V and 5 from J, leaving 8 bases between them. Germline CDR1 and CDR2: SGHNT and YENEEA. CDR3 length equals 13 residues.

The table lists this clone with a few counts. V gene TRBV6-5 combines with J gene TRBJ2-3; 7 positions agree with TRBD2. V shed 2 bases, J shed 1 base, and the junction held 6 bases outside the gene matches. Germline CDR1 is MNHEY and CDR2 is SVGAGI. CDR3 size: 16 residues. CDR3 DNA sequence: TGTGCCAGCAGTTACACCGGACTAGGAGGCACAGATACGCAGTATTTT. It codes for CASSYTGLGGTDTQYF.

The V call is TRBV2, the J call TRBJ1-1; D not certain. Germline V CDR1 and CDR2: SNHLY, FYNNEI. CDR3 size: 13 residues. With 6 bases removed from V and 5 bases from J, the gap between germline ends came to 13 bases. The CDR3 loop reads CASRERNWTEAFF. CDR3 in DNA: TGTGCCAGCAGGGAGAGAAACTGGACTGAAGCTTTCTTT.

CDR3: CASSPLSFSDRDYEQYF. The CDR3 DNA follows: TGTGCCAGCAGTCCCCTTAGTTTCTCGGACAGGGACTACGAGCAGTACTTC. The rearrangement joins TRBV28 to TRBJ2-7, with 8 bases that match TRBD1. J lost 3 bases, V lost 5 bases, and 15 bases had no gene match. The V gene's germline CDR1 is MDHEN and CDR2 SYDVKM. This CDR3 is built from 17 residues.

This chain connects TRBV3-1 (or the pseudogene TRBV3-2) to TRBJ1-5; the match to TRBD1 covers 9 bases. V trimming: 2 bases; J trimming: 3 bases; junction bases outside the gene matches: 5. The germline gives CDR1 LGHDT, CDR2 YNNKEL (reference sequence). The CDR3 has 16 residues. CDR3 in amino acids: CASSQNLQGANQPQHF. The CDR3 DNA reads as TGTGCCAGCAGCCAAAATCTACAGGGGGCCAATCAGCCCCAGCATTTT.

V usage is TRBV4-3 and J usage is TRBJ2-1, with D maybe TRBD1 (6 bases). From germline, CDR1 is LGHNA and CDR2 YSLEER. The length of the CDR3 is 17 residues. Trimming removed 0 bases at V and 2 bases at J, with 14 bases between. CDR3 amino acids: CASSQDLGQVTYNEQFF. DNA of the CDR3: TGCGCCAGCAGCCAAGATTTGGGACAAGTGACCTACAATGAGCAGTTCTTC.

The genes are TRBV5-1 and TRBJ1-2; 7 bases align to TRBD1. The CDR3 contains 20 residues. Unmatched junction bases numbered 19, after V lost 1 base and J lost 1 base. Per the germline V gene, CDR1 is SGHRS and CDR2 is YFSETQ. This CDR3 reads CASSLPTQDLGAGGNYGYTF. The CDR3 region has the DNA TGCGCCAGCAGCTTGCCAACACAGGATCTGGGGGCAGGGGGTAACTATGGCTACACCTTC.

The chain combines TRBV6-2 or TRBV6-3 with TRBJ2-2; D is unclear. CDR3 length equals 14 residues. Germline CDR1 and CDR2: MNHEY and SVGEGT. Trimming removed 6 bases at V and 7 bases at J, with 15 bases between. In DNA form, the CDR3 reads TGTGCCAGCAGCCCTAATATAGCCGTCGGGGAGCTGTTTTTT. Translated, it gives CASSPNIAVGELFF.

The V and J genes are TRBV28 and TRBJ1-6; 8 bases fit TRBD1. With 4 bases clipped from V and 9 bases from J, the junction kept 8 bases outside the gene matches. Germline V gene lookup returns CDR1 MDHEN and CDR2 SYDVKM. The CDR3 has 15 residues. The CDR3 DNA follows: TGTGCCAGCAGTTCCACCGGGACAGGTTTTTCACCCCTCCACTTT. Translation gives CASSSTGTGFSPLHF.

About this clone: The conserved phenylalanine or tryptophan normally closing the CDR3 is absent here, so this likely arose from a read error. CDR3 DNA sequence: TGTGCCAGCAGCCCACTATTGGGGAGCTCCTACGAGCAGTACTTA. Residues: CASSPLLGSSYEQYL. This chain joins TRBV7-9 and TRBJ2-7, with D maybe TRBD2 (5 bases). The CDR3 totals 15 residues. Germline V gene data show CDR1 as SEHNR and CDR2 as FQNEAQ (reference sequence). V dropped 5 bases and J dropped 0 bases, with 14 bases sitting between them.